The next 9 T cell receptor beta chains were all read from a single sample in a study of CD8+CD57+ T cells in acquired aplastic anemia. The TCR beta profiling, which covered VDJ combination and CDR3 sequence, was carried out using genomic DNA as the template. MiXCR, run by TCRdb on the reads, gives a single entry per CDR3 protein. Of over 150,000 distinct CDR3 sequences listed, almost 50% are singletons. Before being chosen for sequencing, patients had shown CD8+CD57+ cell expansion by flow cytometry. The sequenced sample was sorted CD4+, CD8+, or CD8+CD57+ T cells (not recorded which) from PBMCs. All receptors come from a human donor with aplastic anemia.

J is TRBJ2-5 and V is TRBV12-3 or TRBV12-4; TRBD2 is a possible D gene (5 bases). Trimming shortened V by 3 bases and J by 3 bases, and 14 bases separated the two germline ends. This CDR3 contains 15 residues. In nucleotides, the CDR3 is TGTGCCAGCAGTTTGCCCAGAGACGGGAAAGAGACCCAGTACTTC. It specifies CASSLPRDGKETQYF.

A remark on this clonotype: The junction does not match germline at one end; this may be a read error. This chain links TRBV7-8 with TRBJ2-7; D gene unclear. Germline assignment: CDR1 SGHVS and CDR2 FQNEAQ. The CDR3 extends over 13 amino acids. Here the CDR3 reads CASSPTVNSPLHF. The CDR3 nucleotides read TGTGCCAGCAGCCCTACAGTGAATTCACCCCTCCACTTC.

This clonotype has a count of ten or more. V is TRBV24-1 and J is TRBJ2-1, with 9 bases matching TRBD1. The CDR3 runs to 15 residues. V was pared by 4 bases and J by 6 bases, with 6 bases of the junction left unmatched. Germline values: CDR1 KGHDR, CDR2 SFDVKD. The CDR3 reads CATSDPGQGSNEQFF. CDR3 in DNA: TGTGCCACCAGTGACCCGGGACAGGGATCCAATGAGCAGTTCTTC.

The chain recombines TRBV10-2 with TRBJ1-4; the D is unclear. The germline V gene encodes CDR1 WSHSY and CDR2 SAAADI. V lost 3 bases to trimming and J lost 0 bases, with 8 bases between them. The CDR3 covers 15 residues. CDR3 loop: CASSDHSATNEKLFF. CDR3 sequence (DNA): TGCGCCAGCAGTGACCACAGTGCAACTAATGAAAAACTGTTTTTT.

This clonotype was counted only a few times. The chain combines TRBV2 with TRBJ2-7; D is perhaps TRBD1 or TRBD2 (5 bases each). Germline loops: CDR1 SNHLY, CDR2 FYNNEI. The V end was cut by 2 bases, the J end by 3 bases, with 11 bases between. This CDR3 contains 14 residues. The CDR3 region has the DNA TGTGCCAGCAGTGAATACCCAGGGAGCTACGAGCAGTACTTC. Translated, it gives CASSEYPGSYEQYF. The full variable domain, with the rest looked up from reference TRBV2 and TRBJ2-7, is EPEVTQTPSHQVTQMGQEVILRCVPISNHLYFYWYRQILGQKVEFLVSFYNNEISEKSEIFDDQFSVERPDGSNFTLKIRSTKLEDSAMYFCASSEYPGSYEQYFGPGTRLTVT.

This clonotype was counted only a few times. The chain couples TRBV5-4 to TRBJ1-2; 12 nucleotides agree with TRBD1. CDR3 length equals 15 residues. CDR1 SGHNT and CDR2 YYREEE come from the germline V gene (reference sequence). The ends lost 0 bases at V and 8 bases at J; junction bases unmatched: 5. The CDR3, as DNA: TGTGCCAGCAGCTTGGTGGGACAGGGGGCGAAGGGCTACACCTTC. It translates to CASSLVGQGAKGYTF.

This clonotype has a count of ten or more. The chain links TRBV7-3 to TRBJ2-2; 7 bases are shared with TRBD2. This CDR3 has 16 amino acids. The trim removed 0 bases at V and 3 bases at J, leaving 4 bases unmatched. Looked up from germline, CDR1 is SGHTA and CDR2 is FQGTGA. The CDR3 region has the DNA TGTGCCAGCAGCTTAACAAGCGGGGCGTACACCGGGGAGCTGTTTTTT. It encodes CASSLTSGAYTGELFF.

In regard to this clonotype: A much larger clone sits a single nucleotide away, making a read error possible. The rearrangement links TRBV6-2 or TRBV6-3 to TRBJ2-5; D call uncertain. Germline V lookup: CDR1 MNHEY, CDR2 SVGEGT. The CDR3 consists of 15 residues. For the CDR3, the DNA is TGTGCCAGCAGTTACTTGGTGGTTAGCCAAGGGACCCAGTACTTC. Translation gives CASSYLVVSQGTQYF.

This clonotype was counted ten times or more. This chain links TRBV10-2 with TRBJ1-1; the D is unclear. CDR3 length: 13 amino acids. V was shortened by 2 bases and J by 1 base, with 5 bases between the two germline ends. CDR1 and CDR2 from the germline V gene are WSHSY and SAAADI. The DNA for the CDR3 is TGCGCCAGCAGTGAGCAGGCGAACACTGAAGCTTTCTTT. It is translated as CASSEQANTEAFF.